The following is a T cell receptor (beta chain) sequence with its context. Healthy HIV-negative adults with no recent acute infections or vaccinations were recruited as donors. Naive CD45RA+ and memory CD45RA-negative subsets were split from CD4+ cells. The data originate from a study of shared clonotypes between healthy human individuals. The CDR3 has 14 amino acids. The germline CDR1 and CDR2 sequences are PRHDT and FYEKMQ (reference sequence). V shed 11 bases, J shed 0 bases, and the junction held 7 bases outside the gene matches. Sequencing was performed with immunoSEQ multiplex PCR; in TCRdb, only in-frame clones are kept and a portion is missing. The sample yields over a million clones, roughly 95% seen once.

This rearrangement joins TRBV13 to TRBJ1-3, with TRBD1 matching 7 bases. The source of this sequence is a man aged 30-40 years in good health. Sample: naive CD4+ T cells sorted from blood. As for subset: CD45RA+ positively selected. The chain's CDR3 is CADRDSGSGNTIYF. For the CDR3, the DNA is TGTGCCGACCGGGACAGCGGCTCTGGAAACACCATATATTTT. The variable domain in full, completed from reference TRBV13 and TRBJ1-3, reads AAGVIQSPRHLIKEKRETATLKCYPIPRHDTVYWYQQGPGQDPQFLISFYEKMQSDKGSIPDRFSAQQFSDYHSELNMSSLELGDSALYFCADRDSGSGNTIYFGEGSWLTVV.